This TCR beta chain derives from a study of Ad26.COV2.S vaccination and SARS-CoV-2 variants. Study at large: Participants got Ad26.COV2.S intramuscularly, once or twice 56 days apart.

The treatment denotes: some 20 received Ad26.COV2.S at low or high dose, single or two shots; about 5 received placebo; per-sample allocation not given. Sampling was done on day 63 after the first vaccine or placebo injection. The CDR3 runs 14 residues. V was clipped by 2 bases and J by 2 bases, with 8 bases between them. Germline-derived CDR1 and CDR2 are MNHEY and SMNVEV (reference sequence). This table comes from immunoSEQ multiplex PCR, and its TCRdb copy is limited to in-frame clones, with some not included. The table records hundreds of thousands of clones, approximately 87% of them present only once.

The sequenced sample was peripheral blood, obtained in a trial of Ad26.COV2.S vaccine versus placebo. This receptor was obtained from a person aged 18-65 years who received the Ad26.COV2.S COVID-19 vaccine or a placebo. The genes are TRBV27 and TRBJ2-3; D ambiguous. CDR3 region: CASSLIGNTDTQYF. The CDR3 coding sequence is TGTGCCAGCAGTTTAATTGGCAACACAGATACGCAGTATTTT.